This T cell receptor (beta chain) was observed in a study of T cell responses to AZD1222 COVID-19 vaccine. Study results and limitations: Close to half of spike-specific TCRs reportedly recognize unmutated variant regions.

Measured with immunoSEQ multiplex PCR; TCRdb has only the in-frame clones, and not every one. The data hold about 34,000 clones, with 85% to 90% observed a single time. A remark on this clone: The antigen is unknown.

This CDR3 has 15 residues. Germline CDR1 is LNHDA and CDR2 is SQIVND (reference sequence). The junction had 7 bases not matched to a gene; V was cut back by 3 bases and J by 5 bases. The source is an adult in good health. Specimen: peripheral blood, collected on day 0 of AZD1222 vaccination. The chain has TRBV19 and TRBJ2-1; 7 nucleotides agree with TRBD1. The CDR3 sequence: CASSIVYGTDNEQFF. As DNA, the CDR3 is TGTGCCAGTAGTATTGTATACGGGACAGACAATGAGCAGTTCTTC.